This T cell receptor beta chain is drawn from a study of T cell changes during pregnancy in multiple sclerosis. The repertoire was sequenced with immunoSEQ multiplex PCR; TCRdb's copy has only in-frame clones and lacks some. The sample yields more than 80,000 clones, roughly 92% seen once. The CDR3 is 14 residues long. The V and J ends lost 5 bases and 5 bases, in that order; junction bases with no gene match: 8. CDR1 is LNHDA, CDR2 SQIVND, per germline (reference sequence). The V call is TRBV19, the J call TRBJ2-7; 8 bases fit TRBD1. This clonotype was obtained from a female donor with multiple sclerosis, enrolled in a pregnancy study. This material consisted of peripheral blood, taken after pregnancy. DNA for the CDR3: TGTGCCAGTAGTTCCCGACAGGGGCAGGACGAGCAGTACTTC. It specifies CASSSRQGQDEQYF. Filled out from reference TRBV19 and TRBJ2-7, the complete variable domain reads DGGITQSPKYLFRKEGQNVTLSCEQNLNHDAMYWYRQDPGQGLRLIYYSQIVNDFQKGDIAEGYSVSREKKESFPLTVTSAQKNPTAFYLCASSSRQGQDEQYFGPGTRLTVT.